The 9 T cell receptor beta chains presented below share a single source sample, sequenced in a study of Ad26.COV2.S vaccination and SARS-CoV-2 variants. Documented treatment: roughly 18 received Ad26.COV2.S at low or high dose, single or two shots; roughly five received placebo; per-sample allocation not given. The investigators took samples on day 63 after the first vaccine or placebo injection. Profiled with immunoSEQ multiplex PCR; TCRdb holds only in-frame clones, not every one. Of 300,000 to 500,000 clones listed, about nine tenths were seen once; the top ten hold 3% to 3.5%. The sample here was peripheral blood, taken in a trial of Ad26.COV2.S vaccine versus placebo. Every receptor here comes from a person aged 18-65 years who received the Ad26.COV2.S COVID-19 vaccine or a placebo.

This clone was counted once. J is TRBJ2-1 and V is TRBV5-6, with no clear D. This CDR3 is built from 13 residues. The V end lost 4 bases, the J end lost 9 bases, and 14 bases lay between the germline ends. Looked up from germline, CDR1 is SGHDT and CDR2 is YYEEEE. CDR3 loop: CASSPWLSAEQFF. The CDR3 DNA reads as TGTGCCAGCAGCCCTTGGTTATCGGCTGAGCAGTTCTTC.

The genes are TRBV6-2 or TRBV6-3 and TRBJ1-1; weak D call: TRBD1 (5 bases). CDR1 MNHEY and CDR2 SVGEGT come from the germline V gene. Between the trimmed V and J ends, which lost 0 bases and 10 bases, there was a span of 12 bases. This CDR3 is 13 amino acids long. This CDR3 reads CASSYSIGHLAFF. DNA for the CDR3: TGTGCCAGCAGTTACTCGATCGGACATCTAGCTTTCTTT.

This clone is a singleton in its sample. The CDR3 sequence is CASSQEYGQNTEAFF. DNA of the CDR3: TGCGCCAGCAGCCAAGAATACGGACAGAACACTGAAGCTTTCTTT. This sequence joins TRBV4-1 and TRBJ1-1, with D possibly matching TRBD1 (5 bases). Germline V gene sequence: CDR1 MGHRA, CDR2 YSYEKL. The CDR3 totals 15 residues. V dropped 0 bases and J dropped 1 base, with 9 bases sitting between them.

This chain connects TRBV27 to TRBJ2-3, with TRBD2 identical over 7 bases. V was clipped by 2 bases and J by 5 bases; unmatched bases: 19. The V gene's germline CDR1 is MNHEY and CDR2 SMNVEV (reference sequence). The CDR3 contains 19 residues. CDR3 amino acids: CASSLSSPLSPGEGDTQYF. The DNA of the CDR3 is TGTGCCAGCAGTTTAAGTTCCCCCCTGAGTCCGGGGGAGGGAGATACGCAGTATTTT.

The sample holds a few counts of this clone. The genes are TRBV2 and TRBJ1-1; perhaps TRBD1 as D (5 bases). Germline V lookup: CDR1 SNHLY, CDR2 FYNNEI. CDR3 length: 15 amino acids. V was pared by 1 base and J by 5 bases, with 14 bases between. The CDR3 nucleotides are TGTGCCAGCAGTGAAGACCGGGGAAGGGGAACTGAAGCTTTCTTT. This translates into CASSEDRGRGTEAFF.

The chain has TRBV5-1 and TRBJ2-3; D possibly matches TRBD1 or TRBD2 (5 bases each). Germline-derived CDR1 and CDR2 are SGHRS and YFSETQ. Trimming removed 4 bases at V and 3 bases at J, with 15 bases between. The CDR3 extends over 15 amino acids. CDR3 residues: CASSVTPGQTDTQYF. The CDR3 DNA is TGCGCCAGCAGCGTGACCCCGGGGCAAACAGATACGCAGTATTTT. The whole variable domain, filled in from reference TRBV5-1 and TRBJ2-3, reads KAGVTQTPRYLIKTRGQQVTLSCSPISGHRSVSWYQQTPGQGLQFLFEYFSETQRNKGNFPGRFSGRQFSNSRSEMNVSTLELGDSALYLCASSVTPGQTDTQYFGPGTRLTVL.

This clone was counted only a few times. This chain links TRBV11-2 with TRBJ2-2; no reliable D call. Germline values: CDR1 SGHAT, CDR2 FQNNGV. Trimming removed 7 bases at V and 2 bases at J, with 5 bases between. The CDR3 has 12 amino acids. CDR3 DNA: TGTGCCAGCACGGAAAACACCGGGGAGCTGTTTTTT. It codes for CASTENTGELFF.

The gene calls are TRBV4-3 and TRBJ2-3; D is tentatively TRBD1 or TRBD2 (5 bases each). V was shortened by 3 bases and J by 2 bases, with 12 bases between the two germline ends. The germline CDR1 and CDR2 sequences are LGHNA and YSLEER. The CDR3 contains 15 residues. DNA of the CDR3: TGCGCCAGCAGCCAGGGGGAAAGTTACACAGATACGCAGTATTTT. Residues: CASSQGESYTDTQYF.

The chain joins TRBV19 to TRBJ1-6; D is possibly TRBD1 (6 bases). Germline CDR1 reads LNHDA; CDR2 reads SQIVND (reference sequence). V was shortened by 7 bases and J by 9 bases, with 13 bases between the two germline ends. This CDR3 has 13 amino acids. CDR3 region: CASTLGGGSPLHF. The CDR3 bases are TGTGCCAGTACCTTAGGGGGAGGTTCACCCCTCCACTTT.